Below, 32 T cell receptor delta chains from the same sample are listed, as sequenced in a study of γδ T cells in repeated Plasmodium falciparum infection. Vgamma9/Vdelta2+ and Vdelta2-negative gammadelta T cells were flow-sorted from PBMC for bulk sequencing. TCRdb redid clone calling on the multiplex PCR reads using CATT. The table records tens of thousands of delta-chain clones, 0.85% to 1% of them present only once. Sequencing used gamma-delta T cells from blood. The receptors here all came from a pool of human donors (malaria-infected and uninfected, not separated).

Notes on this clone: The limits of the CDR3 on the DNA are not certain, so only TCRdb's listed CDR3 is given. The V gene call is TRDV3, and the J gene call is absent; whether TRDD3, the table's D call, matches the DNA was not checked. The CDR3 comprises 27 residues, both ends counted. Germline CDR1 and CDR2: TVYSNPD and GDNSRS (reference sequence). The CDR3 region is CATYCCACKLPIPSYWGIRVDTDKLIF.

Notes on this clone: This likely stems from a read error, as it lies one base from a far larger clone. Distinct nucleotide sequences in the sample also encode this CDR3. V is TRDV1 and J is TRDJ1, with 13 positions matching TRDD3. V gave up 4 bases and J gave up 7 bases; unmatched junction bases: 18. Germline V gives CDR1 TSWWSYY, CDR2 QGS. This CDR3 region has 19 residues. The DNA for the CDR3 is TGTGCTCTTGGGGTCGAGGCTTTCCTTACAACTGGGGGATACGGTAAACTCATCTTT. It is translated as CALGVEAFLTTGGYGKLIF.

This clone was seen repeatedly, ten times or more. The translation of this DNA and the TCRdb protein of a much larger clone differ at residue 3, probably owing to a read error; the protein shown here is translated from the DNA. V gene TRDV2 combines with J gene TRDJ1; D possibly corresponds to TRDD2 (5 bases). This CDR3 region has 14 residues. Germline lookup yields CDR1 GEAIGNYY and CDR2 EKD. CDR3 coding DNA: TGTGCCCGTGACTTCCCCTCTCTGCCCGATAAACTCATCTTT. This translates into CARDFPSLPDKLIF.

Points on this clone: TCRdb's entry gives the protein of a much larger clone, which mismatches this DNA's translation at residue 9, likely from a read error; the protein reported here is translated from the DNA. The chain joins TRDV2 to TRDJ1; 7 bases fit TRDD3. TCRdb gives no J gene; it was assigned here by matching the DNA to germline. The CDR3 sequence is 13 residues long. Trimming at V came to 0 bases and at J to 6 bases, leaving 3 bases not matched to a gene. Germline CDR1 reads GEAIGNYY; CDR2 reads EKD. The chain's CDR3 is CACDTVGGYKLIF. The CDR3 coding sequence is TGTGCCTGTGACACCGTCGGGGGATATAAACTCATCTTT.

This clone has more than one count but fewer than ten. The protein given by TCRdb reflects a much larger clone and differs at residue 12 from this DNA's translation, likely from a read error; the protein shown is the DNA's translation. In DNA, the CDR3 is TGTGCTCTTGGGGAACTGCGGCATTCCTTTCCTCACTGGGGGATACTTCACACCGATAAACTCATCTTT. It specifies CALGELRHSFPHWGILHTDKLIF. The J gene is TRDJ1, the V gene TRDV1, with 12 nucleotides matching TRDD3. Germline V gives CDR1 TSWWSYY, CDR2 QGS. Unmatched junction bases numbered 20, after V lost 0 bases and J lost 0 bases. The CDR3 sequence is 23 residues long.

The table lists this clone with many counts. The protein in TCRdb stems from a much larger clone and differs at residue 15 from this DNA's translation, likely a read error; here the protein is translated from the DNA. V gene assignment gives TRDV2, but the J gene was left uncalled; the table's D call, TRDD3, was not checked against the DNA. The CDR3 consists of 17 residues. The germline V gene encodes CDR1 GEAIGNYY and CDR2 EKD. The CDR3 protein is CACDTITGGFNTDKPIF. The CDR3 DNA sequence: TGTGCCTGTGACACTATTACTGGGGGATTTAACACCGATAAACCCATCTTT.

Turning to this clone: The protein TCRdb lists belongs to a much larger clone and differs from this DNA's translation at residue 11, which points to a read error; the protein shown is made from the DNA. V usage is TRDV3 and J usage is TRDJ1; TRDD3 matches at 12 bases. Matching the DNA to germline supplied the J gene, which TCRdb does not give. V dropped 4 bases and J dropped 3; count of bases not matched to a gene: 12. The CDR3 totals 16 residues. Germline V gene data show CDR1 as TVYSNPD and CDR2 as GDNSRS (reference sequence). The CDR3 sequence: CASGPYWGIQSDKLIF. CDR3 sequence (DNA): TGTGCCTCGGGGCCATACTGGGGGATACAATCCGATAAACTCATCTTT. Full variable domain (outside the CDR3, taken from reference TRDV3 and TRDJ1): CDKVTQSSPDQTVASGSEVVLLCTYDTVYSNPDLFWYRIRPDYSFQFVFYGDNSRSEGADFTQGRFSVKHILTQKAFHLVISPVRTEDSATYYCASGPYWGIQSDKLIFGKGTRVTVEP.

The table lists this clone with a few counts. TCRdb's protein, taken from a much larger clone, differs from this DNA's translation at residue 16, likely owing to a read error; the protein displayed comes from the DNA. The CDR3: CACDTVGLRDRNFDKHIF. CDR3 bases: TGTGCCTGTGACACCGTCGGACTGCGGGACCGTAATTTCGATAAACACATCTTT. The J gene is uncalled and the V gene is TRDV2; whether TRDD3, the table's D call, matches the DNA was not checked. Germline V gene lookup returns CDR1 GEAIGNYY and CDR2 EKD. The CDR3 has 18 amino acids.

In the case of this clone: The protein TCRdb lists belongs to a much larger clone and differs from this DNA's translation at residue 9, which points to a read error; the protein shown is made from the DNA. The CDR3 DNA reads TGTGCTCTTGGGCTTTGGCCTTCCCAGCTACTGGGGAGGACCTGGGTCACCGATAAACTCATCTTT. It translates to CALGLWPSQLLGRTWVTDKLIF. The chain is built from TRDV1 and TRDJ1, with a possible D match to TRDD3 (7 bases). The J gene, not given by TCRdb, was assigned here from a germline match of the nucleotide sequence. V was trimmed by 5 bases and J by 1 base, leaving 35 bases between them. The CDR3 contains 22 residues. Germline V gene data show CDR1 as TSWWSYY and CDR2 as QGS.

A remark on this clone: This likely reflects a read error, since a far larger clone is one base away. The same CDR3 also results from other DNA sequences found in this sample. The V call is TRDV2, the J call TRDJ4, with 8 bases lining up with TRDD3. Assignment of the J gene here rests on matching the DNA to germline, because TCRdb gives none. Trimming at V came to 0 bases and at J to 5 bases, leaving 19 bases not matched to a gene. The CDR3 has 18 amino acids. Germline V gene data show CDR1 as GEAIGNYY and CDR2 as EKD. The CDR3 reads CACDTGPTDWGARRPLIF. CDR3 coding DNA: TGTGCCTGTGACACCGGACCTACAGACTGGGGGGCCCGTCGGCCCCTGATCTTT.

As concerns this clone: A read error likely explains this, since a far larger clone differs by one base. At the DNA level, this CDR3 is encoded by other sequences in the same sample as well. The CDR3 loop is CALGESLGDKLIF. The CDR3 nucleotides are TGTGCTCTTGGGGAGTCTCTCGGCGATAAACTCATCTTC. V gene TRDV1 was called; the J gene was not. The length of the CDR3 is 13 residues. The germline V gene has CDR1 TSWWSYY and CDR2 QGS.

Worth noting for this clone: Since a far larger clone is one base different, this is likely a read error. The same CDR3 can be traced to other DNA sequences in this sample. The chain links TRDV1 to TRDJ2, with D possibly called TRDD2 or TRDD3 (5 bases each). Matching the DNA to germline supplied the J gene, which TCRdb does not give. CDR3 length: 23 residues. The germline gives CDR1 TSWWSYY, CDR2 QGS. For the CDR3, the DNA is TGTGCTCTTGGGGAACTGTTGCCTCTCCTATACTACTTGGGGCCCTCTTTGACAGCGCAACTCTTCTTT. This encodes CALGELLPLLYYLGPSLTAQLFF.

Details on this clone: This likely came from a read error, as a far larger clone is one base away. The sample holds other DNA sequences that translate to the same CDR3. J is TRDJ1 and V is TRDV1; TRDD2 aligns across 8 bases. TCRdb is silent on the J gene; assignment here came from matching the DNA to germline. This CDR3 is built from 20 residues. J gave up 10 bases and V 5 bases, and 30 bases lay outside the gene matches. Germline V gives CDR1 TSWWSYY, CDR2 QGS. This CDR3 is CALGTDLPTFTGVATAGLIF. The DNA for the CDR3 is TGTGCTCTTGGGACTGATCTTCCTACTTTTACCGGGGTTGCCACCGCAGGACTCATCTTT.

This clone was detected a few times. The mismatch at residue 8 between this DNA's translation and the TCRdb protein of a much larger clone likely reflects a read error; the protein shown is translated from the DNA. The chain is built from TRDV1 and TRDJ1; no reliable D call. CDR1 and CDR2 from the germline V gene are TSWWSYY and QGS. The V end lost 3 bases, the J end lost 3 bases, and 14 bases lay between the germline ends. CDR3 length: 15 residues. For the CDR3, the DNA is TGTGCTCTTGGGGATCCGCGAGGACGCCCCGATAAACTCATCTTT. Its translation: CALGDPRGRPDKLIF.

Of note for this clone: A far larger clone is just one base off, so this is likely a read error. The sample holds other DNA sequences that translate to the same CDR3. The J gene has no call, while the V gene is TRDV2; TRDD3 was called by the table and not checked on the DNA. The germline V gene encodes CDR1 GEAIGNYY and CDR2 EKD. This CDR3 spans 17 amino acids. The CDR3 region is CACDTLSTGGETDKLIF. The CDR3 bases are TGTGCCTGTGACACTCTGAGTACTGGGGGAGAAACCGATAAACTCATCTTC.

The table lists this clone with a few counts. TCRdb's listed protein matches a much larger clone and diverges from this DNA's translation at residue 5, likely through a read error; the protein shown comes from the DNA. CDR3 coding DNA: TGTGCTCTCGGGGCGCTGGGGTTGTACACCGATAAACTCATCTTT. It encodes CALGALGLYTDKLIF. The chain uses TRDV1 and TRDJ1, with D maybe TRDD3 (6 bases). CDR1 is TSWWSYY and CDR2 is QGS in the germline V gene. The CDR3 covers 15 residues.

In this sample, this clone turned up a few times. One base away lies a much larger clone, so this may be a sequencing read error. The CDR3 loop reads CALGEQGFRSARPWGSLKLIF. The CDR3 DNA reads as TGTGCTCTTGGGGAACAAGGGTTCCGCTCCGCTCGTCCCTGGGGGTCCCTTAAACTCATCTTT. V usage is TRDV1 and J usage is TRDJ1, with 7 bases fitting TRDD3. No J gene was available from TCRdb, and it was assigned here by a germline match of the DNA. CDR1 and CDR2 (germline): TSWWSYY, QGS. The CDR3 consists of 21 residues. Unmatched junction bases numbered 27, after V lost 1 base and J lost 7 bases.

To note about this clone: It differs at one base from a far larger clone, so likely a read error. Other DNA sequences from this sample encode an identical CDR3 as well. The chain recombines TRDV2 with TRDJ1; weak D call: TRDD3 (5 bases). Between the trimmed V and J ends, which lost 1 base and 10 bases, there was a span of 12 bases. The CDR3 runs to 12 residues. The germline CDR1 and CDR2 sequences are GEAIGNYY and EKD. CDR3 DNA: TGTGCCTGTGACACTGGGGACAAGCGACTCATCTTT. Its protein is CACDTGDKRLIF.

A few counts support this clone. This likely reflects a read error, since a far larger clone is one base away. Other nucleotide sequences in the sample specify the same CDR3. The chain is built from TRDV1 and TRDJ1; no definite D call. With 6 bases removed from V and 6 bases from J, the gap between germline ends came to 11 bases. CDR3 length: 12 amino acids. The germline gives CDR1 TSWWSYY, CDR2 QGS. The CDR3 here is CALGVLRHKLIF. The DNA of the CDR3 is TGTGCTCTTGGCGTACTTAGGCATAAACTCATCTTT.

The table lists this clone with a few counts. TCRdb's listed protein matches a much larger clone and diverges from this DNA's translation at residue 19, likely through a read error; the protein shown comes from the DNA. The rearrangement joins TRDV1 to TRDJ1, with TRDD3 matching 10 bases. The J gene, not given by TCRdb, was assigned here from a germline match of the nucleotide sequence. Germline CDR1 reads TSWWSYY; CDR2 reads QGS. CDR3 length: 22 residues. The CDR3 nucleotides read TGTGCTCTTGGGGAACTTCCCCCCCCAGTACTGGGGGATGCAACGTACACCGATGAACTCATCTTT. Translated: CALGELPPPVLGDATYTDELIF.

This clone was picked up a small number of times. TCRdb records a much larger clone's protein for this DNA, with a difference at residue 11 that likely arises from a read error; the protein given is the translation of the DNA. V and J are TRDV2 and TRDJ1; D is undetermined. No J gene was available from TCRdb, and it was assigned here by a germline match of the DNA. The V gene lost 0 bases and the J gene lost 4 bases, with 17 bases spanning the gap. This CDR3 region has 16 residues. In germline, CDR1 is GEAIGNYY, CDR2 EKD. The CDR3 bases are TGTGCCTGTGACACCAAGAAACTAACTAGAATCGATAAACTCATCTTT. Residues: CACDTKKLTRIDKLIF.

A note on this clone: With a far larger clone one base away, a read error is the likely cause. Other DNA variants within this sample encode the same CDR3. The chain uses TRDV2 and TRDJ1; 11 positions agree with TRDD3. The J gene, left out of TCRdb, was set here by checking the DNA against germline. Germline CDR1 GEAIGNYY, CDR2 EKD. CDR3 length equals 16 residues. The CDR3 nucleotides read TGTGCATGTGACACCGGACTGGGGGATAACACCGATAAACTCATCTTT. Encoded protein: CACDTGLGDNTDKLIF.

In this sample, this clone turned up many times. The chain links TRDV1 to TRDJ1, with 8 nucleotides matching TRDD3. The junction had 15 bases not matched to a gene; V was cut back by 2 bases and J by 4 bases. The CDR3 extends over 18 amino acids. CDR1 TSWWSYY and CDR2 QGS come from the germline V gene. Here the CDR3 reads CALGESGLPGDIGDKLIF. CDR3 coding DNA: TGTGCTCTTGGGGAATCAGGACTCCCGGGGGATATTGGCGATAAACTCATCTTT.

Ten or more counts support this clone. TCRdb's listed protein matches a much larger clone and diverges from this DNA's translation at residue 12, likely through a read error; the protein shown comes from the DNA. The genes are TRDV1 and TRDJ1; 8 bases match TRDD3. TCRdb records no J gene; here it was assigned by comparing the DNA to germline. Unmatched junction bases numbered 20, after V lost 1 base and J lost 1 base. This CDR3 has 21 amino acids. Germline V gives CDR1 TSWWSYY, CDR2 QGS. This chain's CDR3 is CALGEPTPILGARIGTDKLIF. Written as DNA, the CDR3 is TGTGCTCTTGGGGAACCCACTCCGATACTGGGGGCGCGAATTGGCACCGATAAACTCATCTTT.

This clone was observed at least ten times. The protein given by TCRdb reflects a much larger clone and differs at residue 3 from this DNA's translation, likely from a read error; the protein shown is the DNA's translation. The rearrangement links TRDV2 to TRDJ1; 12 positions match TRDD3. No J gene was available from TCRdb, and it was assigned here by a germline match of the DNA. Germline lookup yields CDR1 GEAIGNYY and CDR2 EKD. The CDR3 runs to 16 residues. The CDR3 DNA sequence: TGTGCCCGTGATCTACTGGGGGATACCTACACCGATAAACTCATCTTT. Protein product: CARDLLGDTYTDKLIF.

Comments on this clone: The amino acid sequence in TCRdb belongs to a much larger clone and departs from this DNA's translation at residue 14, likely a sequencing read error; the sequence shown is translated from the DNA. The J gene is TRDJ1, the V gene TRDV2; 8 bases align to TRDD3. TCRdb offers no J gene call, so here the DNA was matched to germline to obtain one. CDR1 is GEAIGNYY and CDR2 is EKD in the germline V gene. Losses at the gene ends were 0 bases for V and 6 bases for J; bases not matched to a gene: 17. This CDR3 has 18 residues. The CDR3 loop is CACDTVAGIRPRANKLIF. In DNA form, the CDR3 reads TGTGCCTGTGACACCGTTGCTGGGATACGCCCCCGAGCCAATAAACTCATCTTT.

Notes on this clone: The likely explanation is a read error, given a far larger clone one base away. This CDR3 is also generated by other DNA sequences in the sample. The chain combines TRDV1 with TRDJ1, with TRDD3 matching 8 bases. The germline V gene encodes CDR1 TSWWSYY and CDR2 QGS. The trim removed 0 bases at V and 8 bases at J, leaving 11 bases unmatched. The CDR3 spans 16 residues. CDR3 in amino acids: CALGELRTWGSTKLIF. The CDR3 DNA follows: TGTGCTCTTGGGGAACTGCGGACCTGGGGGAGTACAAAACTCATCTTT.

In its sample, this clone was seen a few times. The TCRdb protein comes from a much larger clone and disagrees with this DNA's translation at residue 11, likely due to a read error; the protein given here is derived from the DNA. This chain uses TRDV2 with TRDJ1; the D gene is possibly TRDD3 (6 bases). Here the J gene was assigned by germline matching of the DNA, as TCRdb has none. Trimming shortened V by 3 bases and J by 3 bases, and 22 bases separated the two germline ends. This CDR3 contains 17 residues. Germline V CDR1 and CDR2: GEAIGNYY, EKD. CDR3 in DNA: TGTGCCTGTGACCCATCACGCACGGGGGGACACCCCGATAAACTCATCTTT. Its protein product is CACDPSRTGGHPDKLIF.

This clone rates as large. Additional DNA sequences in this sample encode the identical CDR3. Here the CDR3 DNA reads TGTGCCTGTGACAAGGTGGGTGACCCAAGTAGGAAAGCACAACTCTTCTTT. Translation: CACDKVGDPSRKAQLFF. This rearrangement joins TRDV2 to TRDJ2, with unresolved D. V was shortened by 2 bases and J by 7 bases, with 22 bases between the two germline ends. There are 17 residues in the CDR3. The germline V gene encodes CDR1 GEAIGNYY and CDR2 EKD.

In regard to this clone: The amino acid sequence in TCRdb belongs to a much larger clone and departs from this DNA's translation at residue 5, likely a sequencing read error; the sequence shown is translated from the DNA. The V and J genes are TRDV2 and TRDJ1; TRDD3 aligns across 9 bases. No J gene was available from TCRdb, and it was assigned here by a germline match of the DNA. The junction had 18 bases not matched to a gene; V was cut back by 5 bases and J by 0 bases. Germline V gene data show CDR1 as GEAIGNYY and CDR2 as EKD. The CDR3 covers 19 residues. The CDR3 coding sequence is TGTGCCTGTGTCAGATTAGACGGATTACTGGGGGACTACACCGATAAACTCATCTTT. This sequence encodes CACVRLDGLLGDYTDKLIF.

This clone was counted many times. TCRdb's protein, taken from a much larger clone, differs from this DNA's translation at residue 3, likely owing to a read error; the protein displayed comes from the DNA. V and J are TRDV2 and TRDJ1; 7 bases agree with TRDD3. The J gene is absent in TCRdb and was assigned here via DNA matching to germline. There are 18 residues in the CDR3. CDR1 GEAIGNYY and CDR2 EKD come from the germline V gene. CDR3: CARDQNGPTGVDTDKLIF. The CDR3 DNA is TGTGCCCGTGACCAAAATGGCCCAACTGGGGTGGACACCGATAAACTCATCTTT.

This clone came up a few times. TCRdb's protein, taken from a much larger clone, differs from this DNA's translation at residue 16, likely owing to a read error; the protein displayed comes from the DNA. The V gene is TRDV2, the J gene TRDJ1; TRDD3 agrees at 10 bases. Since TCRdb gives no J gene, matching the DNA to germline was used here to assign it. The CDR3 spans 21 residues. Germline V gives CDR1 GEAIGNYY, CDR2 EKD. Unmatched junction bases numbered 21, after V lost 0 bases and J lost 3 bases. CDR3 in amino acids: CACDTITLLGDVETLADKLIF. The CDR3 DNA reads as TGTGCCTGTGACACCATAACTCTACTGGGGGATGTTGAGACCCTGGCCGATAAACTCATCTTT.